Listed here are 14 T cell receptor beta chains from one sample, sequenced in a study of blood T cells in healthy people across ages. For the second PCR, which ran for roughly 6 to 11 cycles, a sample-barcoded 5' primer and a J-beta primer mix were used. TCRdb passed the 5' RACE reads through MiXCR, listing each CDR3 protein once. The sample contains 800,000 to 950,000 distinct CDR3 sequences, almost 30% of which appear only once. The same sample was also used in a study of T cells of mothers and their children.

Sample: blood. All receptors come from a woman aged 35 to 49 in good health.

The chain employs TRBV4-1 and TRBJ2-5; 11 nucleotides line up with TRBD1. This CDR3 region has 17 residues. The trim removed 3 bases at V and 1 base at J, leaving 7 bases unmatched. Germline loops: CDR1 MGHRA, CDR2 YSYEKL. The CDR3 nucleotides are TGCGCCAGCAGCCAGGCGGGGACAGGGGGTATCCAAGAGACCCAGTACTTC. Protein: CASSQAGTGGIQETQYF.

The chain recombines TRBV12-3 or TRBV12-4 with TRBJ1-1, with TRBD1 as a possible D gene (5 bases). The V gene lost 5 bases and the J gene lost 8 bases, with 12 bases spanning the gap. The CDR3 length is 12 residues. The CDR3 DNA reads TGTGCCAGCAGTCTGGGGGGGAACGAAGCTTTCTTT. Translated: CASSLGGNEAFF.

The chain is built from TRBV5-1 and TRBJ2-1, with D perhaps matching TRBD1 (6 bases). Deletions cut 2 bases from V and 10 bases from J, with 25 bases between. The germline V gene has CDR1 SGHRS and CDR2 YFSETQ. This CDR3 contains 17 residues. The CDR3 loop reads CASSFGQGLPAGKEQFF. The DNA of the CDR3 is TGCGCCAGCAGCTTCGGGCAGGGGTTACCCGCAGGCAAAGAGCAGTTCTTC.

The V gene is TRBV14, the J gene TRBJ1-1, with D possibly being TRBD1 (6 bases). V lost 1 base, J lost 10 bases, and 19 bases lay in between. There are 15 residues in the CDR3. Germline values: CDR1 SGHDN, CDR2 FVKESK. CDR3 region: CASSQGGFAGAGAFF. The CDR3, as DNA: TGTGCCAGCAGCCAAGGAGGGTTTGCGGGGGCTGGAGCTTTCTTT. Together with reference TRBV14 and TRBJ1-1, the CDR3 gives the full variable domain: EAGVTQFPSHSVIEKGQTVTLRCDPISGHDNLYWYRRVMGKEIKFLLHFVKESKQDESGMPNNRFLAERTGGTYSTLKVQPAELEDSGVYFCASSQGGFAGAGAFFGQGTRLTVV.

The CDR3 spells CATQPFLLESYEQYF. The CDR3 DNA follows: TGTGCCACCCAACCCTTCTTGCTAGAGTCTTACGAGCAGTACTTC. The rearrangement uses TRBV10-3 and TRBJ2-7; no firm D call. Deletions cut 10 bases from V and 4 bases from J, with 23 bases between. Germline V CDR1 and CDR2: ENHRY, SYGVKD. This CDR3 has 15 residues.

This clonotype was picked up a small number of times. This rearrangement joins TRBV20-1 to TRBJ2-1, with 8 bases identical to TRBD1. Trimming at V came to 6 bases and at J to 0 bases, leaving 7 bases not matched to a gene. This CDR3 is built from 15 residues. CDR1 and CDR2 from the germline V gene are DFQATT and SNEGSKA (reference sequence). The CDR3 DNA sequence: TGCAGTGCATTCGGACAGGGCTTCTCCTACAATGAGCAGTTCTTC. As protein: CSAFGQGFSYNEQFF.

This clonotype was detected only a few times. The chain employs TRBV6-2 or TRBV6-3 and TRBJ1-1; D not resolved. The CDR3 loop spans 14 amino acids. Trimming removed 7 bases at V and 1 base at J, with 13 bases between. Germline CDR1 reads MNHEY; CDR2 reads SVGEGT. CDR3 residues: CASIKHSQNTEAFF. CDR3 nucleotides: TGTGCCAGCATCAAACACAGCCAGAACACTGAAGCTTTCTTT.

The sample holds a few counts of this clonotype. The CDR3 protein is CASSPIRDSNTEAFF. DNA for the CDR3: TGTGCCAGCTCACCCATACGGGACAGCAACACTGAAGCTTTCTTT. J is TRBJ1-1 and V is TRBV18; TRBD1 matches 7 bases. This CDR3 contains 15 residues. V gave up 3 bases and J gave up 2 bases; unmatched junction bases: 6. Germline V lookup: CDR1 KGHSH, CDR2 LQKENI.

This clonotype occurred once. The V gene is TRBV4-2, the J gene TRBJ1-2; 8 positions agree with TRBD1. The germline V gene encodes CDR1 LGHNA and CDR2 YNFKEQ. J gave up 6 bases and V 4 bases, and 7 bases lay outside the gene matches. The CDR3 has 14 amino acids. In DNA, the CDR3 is TGTGCCAGCAGCCGAGGACAGGGAGGTCATGGCTACACCTTC. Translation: CASSRGQGGHGYTF.

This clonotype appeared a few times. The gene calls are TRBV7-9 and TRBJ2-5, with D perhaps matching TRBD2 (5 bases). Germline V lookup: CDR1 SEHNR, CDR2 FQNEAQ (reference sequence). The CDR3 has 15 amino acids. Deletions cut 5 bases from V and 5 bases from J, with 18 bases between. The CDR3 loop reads CASSLATGFRETQYF. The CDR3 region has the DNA TGTGCCAGCAGCCTCGCAACGGGGTTCAGGGAGACCCAGTACTTC.

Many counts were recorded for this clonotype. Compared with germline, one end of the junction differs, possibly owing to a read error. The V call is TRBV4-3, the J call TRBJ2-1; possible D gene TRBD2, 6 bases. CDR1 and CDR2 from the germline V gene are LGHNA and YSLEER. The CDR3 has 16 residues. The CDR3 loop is CASSQGLSSSYNEQFF. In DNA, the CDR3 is TGTGCCAGCAGCCAAGGACTATCGAGCTCCTACAATGAGCAGTTCTTC.

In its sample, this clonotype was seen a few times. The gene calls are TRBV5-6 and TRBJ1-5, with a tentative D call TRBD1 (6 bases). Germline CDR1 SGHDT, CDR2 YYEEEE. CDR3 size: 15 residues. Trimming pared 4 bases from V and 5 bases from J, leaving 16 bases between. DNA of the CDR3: TGTGCCAGCAGCGCGAGCCTCAGGGGCGATCAGCCCCAGCATTTT. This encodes CASSASLRGDQPQHF.

CDR3 sequence: CSARRQGSPKTSYEQYF. CDR3 DNA: TGCAGTGCTAGGCGGCAGGGGTCCCCAAAAACCTCCTACGAGCAGTACTTC. V usage is TRBV20-1 and J usage is TRBJ2-7; D is perhaps TRBD1 (6 bases). CDR1 is DFQATT and CDR2 is SNEGSKA in the germline V gene (reference sequence). Trimming cost V 3 bases and J 0 bases, with 21 bases left between them. CDR3 length: 17 amino acids.

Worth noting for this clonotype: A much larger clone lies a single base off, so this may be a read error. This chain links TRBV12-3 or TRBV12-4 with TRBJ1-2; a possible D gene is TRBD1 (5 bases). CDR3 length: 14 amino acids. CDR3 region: CTSSLGGAMGGYTF. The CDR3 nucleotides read TGTACCAGCAGTTTAGGAGGGGCAATGGGTGGCTACACCTTC.